This is a list of T cell receptor beta chains from one sample in a study of CD8 T cells in ankylosing spondylitis. In TCRdb, the 5' RACE reads were re-called with MiXCR into one record per CDR3 protein. The sample comprises about 540,000 distinct CDR3 sequences, approximately 11% of which are singletons, and approximately 6.3% rests with the top ten. Source material: blood, either unsorted or a sorted T cell fraction (not recorded which). All receptors derive from a male donor with ankylosing spondylitis. Both conserved end residues are part of each CDR3. The D gene is left open where the match is weak. A row's size may be missing; if present it is once, few, many or a size class.

V gene,D gene,J gene,clone size,CDR3 DNA,CDR3 protein
TRBV15,NA,TRBJ1-5,NA,TGTGCCACCAGCAGAGATGTTAATCAGCCCCAGCATTTT,CATSRDVNQPQHF
TRBV3-1,TRBD2,TRBJ2-1,few,TGTGCCAGCAGCTCCTCGGGGACTAGCGGGAGGGCCATGTTCTTC,CASSSSGTSGRAMFF
TRBV29-1,TRBD1,TRBJ2-1,few,TGCAGCGCAGGGACAGGGTCGTGGAATGAGCAGTTCTTC,CSAGTGSWNEQFF
TRBV5-1,TRBD1,TRBJ2-7,few,TGCGCCAGCAGCCATTCCGGAAGAGCGGACAGGGCAGATTACTACGAGCAGTACTTC,CASSHSGRADRADYYEQYF
TRBV4-1,NA,TRBJ1-6,many,TGCGCCAGCAGCCAAGAAGGGGCGATATCACCCCTCCACTTT,CASSQEGAISPLHF
TRBV6-1,TRBD2,TRBJ2-1,few,TGTGCCAGCCTCTCCAAGACTAGCGGGAGTCATTTAGCCTACAATGAGCAGTTCTTC,CASLSKTSGSHLAYNEQFF
TRBV3-1,NA,TRBJ2-1,NA,TGTGCCAGCACCAATCACGAGGGGTTCAATGAGCAGTTCTTC,CASTNHEGFNEQFF
TRBV19,NA,TRBJ1-1,few,TGTGCCAGTAGTTCTCCGGGGGACCCCAGCACTGAAGCTTTCTTT,CASSSPGDPSTEAFF
TRBV4-1,NA,TRBJ1-5,NA,TGCGCCAGCAGCCAAGAAAGCGGAGGCAATCAGCCCCAGCATTTT,CASSQESGGNQPQHF
TRBV12-3/TRBV12-4,NA,TRBJ1-2,NA,TGTGCCAGTGTCCTACAGGGAAATGGCTACACCTTC,CASVLQGNGYTF
TRBV7-2,TRBD1,TRBJ2-2,few,TGTGCCAGCAGCAAACAGGGGGGGAACACCGGGGAGCTGTTTTTT,CASSKQGGNTGELFF
TRBV24-1,TRBD2,TRBJ2-1,NA,TGTGCCACCAGTGACCCCGGACTAGCGGGGGGGGATGAGCAGTTCTTC,CATSDPGLAGGDEQFF
TRBV12-3/TRBV12-4,TRBD1,TRBJ1-6,few,TGTGCCAGCAGCCTGGGACAGGGTCTTTCCTATAATTCACCCCTCCACTTT,CASSLGQGLSYNSPLHF
TRBV11-3,TRBD2,TRBJ2-3,few,TGTGCCAGCGGGCCGGGAGGAGGAACAGATACGCAGTATTTT,CASGPGGGTDTQYF
TRBV20-1,TRBD2,TRBJ2-1,NA,TGCAGTGCTAGCGGACTAGCGGGAGGGTATAACAATGAGCAGTTCTTC,CSASGLAGGYNNEQFF